This TCR beta chain was obtained from a study of cytomegalovirus exposure and HLA in healthy donors. V lost 0 bases to trimming and J lost 2 bases, with 10 bases between them. In germline, CDR1 is SGHDN, CDR2 FVKESK. The CDR3 runs to 15 residues. PCR involved 60 Vbeta and 13 Jbeta primers. Assay: immunoSEQ multiplex PCR; the TCRdb copy retains only in-frame clones and omits some. The ten top clones account for roughly 1.5%, within a sample of 65,000 to 85,000 clones. This clonotype was obtained from a woman aged 60-70 years in good health and CMV-seronegative. This chain connects TRBV14 to TRBJ2-5; no clear D. Sequencing input: PBMCs. The CDR3 here is CASSQEFGRQETQYF. CDR3 nucleotides: TGTGCCAGCAGCCAAGAATTCGGTCGGCAAGAGACCCAGTACTTC.